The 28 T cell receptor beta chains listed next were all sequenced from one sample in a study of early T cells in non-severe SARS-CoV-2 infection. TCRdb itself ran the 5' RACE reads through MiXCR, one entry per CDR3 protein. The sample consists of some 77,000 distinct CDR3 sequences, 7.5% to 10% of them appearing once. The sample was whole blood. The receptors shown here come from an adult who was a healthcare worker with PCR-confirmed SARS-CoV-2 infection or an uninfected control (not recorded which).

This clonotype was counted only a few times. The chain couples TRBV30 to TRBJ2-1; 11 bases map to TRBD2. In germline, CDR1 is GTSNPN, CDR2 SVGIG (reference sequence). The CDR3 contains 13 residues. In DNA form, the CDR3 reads TGTGCTTGGCTTCCTAGCGGGAGGAATGAGCAGTTCTTC. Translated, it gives CAWLPSGRNEQFF. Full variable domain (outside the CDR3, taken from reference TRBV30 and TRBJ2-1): SQTIHQWPATLVQPVGSPLSLECTVEGTSNPNLYWYRQAAGRGLQLLFYSVGIGQISSEVPQNLSASRPQDRQFILSSKKLLLSDSGFYLCAWLPSGRNEQFFGPGTRLTVL.

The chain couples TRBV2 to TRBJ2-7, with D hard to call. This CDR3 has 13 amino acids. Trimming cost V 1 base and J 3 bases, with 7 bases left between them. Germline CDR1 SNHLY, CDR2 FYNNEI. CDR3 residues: CASSEGARYEQYF. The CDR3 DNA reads TGTGCCAGCAGTGAAGGGGCCCGCTACGAGCAGTACTTC.

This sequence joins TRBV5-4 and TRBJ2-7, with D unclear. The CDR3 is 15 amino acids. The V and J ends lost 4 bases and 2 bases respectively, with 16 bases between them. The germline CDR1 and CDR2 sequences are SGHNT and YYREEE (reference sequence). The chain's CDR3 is CASSRLGGLTYEQYF. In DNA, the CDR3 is TGTGCCAGCAGCCGACTCGGCGGCCTTACCTACGAGCAGTACTTC.

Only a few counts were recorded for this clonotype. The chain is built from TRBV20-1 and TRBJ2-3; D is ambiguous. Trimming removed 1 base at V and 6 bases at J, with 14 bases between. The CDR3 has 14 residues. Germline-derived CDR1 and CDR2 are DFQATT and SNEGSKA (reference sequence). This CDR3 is CSARGESAWDTQYF. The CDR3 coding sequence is TGCAGTGCTAGAGGGGAAAGCGCGTGGGATACGCAGTATTTT.

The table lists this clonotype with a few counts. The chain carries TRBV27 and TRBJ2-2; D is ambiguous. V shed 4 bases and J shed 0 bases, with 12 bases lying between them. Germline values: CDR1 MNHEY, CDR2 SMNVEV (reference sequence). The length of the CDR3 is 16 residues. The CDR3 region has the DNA TGTGCCAGCAGTTCCGACCAAACCTCGAACACCGGGGAGCTGTTTTTT. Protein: CASSSDQTSNTGELFF.

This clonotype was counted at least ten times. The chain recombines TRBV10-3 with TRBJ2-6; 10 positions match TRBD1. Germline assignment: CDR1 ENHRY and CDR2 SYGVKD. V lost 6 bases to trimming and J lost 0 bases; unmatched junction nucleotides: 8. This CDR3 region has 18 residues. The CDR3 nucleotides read TGTGCCATCAGGCCCGGACAGGGGGGAGCCTCTGGGGCCAACGTCCTGACTTTC. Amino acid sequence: CAIRPGQGGASGANVLTF.

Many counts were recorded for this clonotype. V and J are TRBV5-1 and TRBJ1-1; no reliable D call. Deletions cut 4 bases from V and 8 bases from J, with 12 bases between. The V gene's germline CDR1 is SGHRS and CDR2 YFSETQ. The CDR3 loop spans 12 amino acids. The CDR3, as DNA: TGCGCCAGCAGCCGGGAGTCGGGGGAAGCTTTCTTT. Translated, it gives CASSRESGEAFF.

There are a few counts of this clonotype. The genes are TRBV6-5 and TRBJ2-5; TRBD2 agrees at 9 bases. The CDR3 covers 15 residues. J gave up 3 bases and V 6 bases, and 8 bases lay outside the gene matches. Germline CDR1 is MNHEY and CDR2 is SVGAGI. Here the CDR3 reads CASSQLVAGEETQYF. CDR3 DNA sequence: TGTGCCAGCAGCCAGCTGGTAGCGGGAGAAGAGACCCAGTACTTC.

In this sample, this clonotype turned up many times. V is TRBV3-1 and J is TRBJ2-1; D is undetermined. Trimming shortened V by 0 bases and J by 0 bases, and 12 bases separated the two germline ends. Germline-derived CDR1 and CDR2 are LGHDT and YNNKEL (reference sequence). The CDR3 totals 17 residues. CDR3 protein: CASSQENMASSYNEQFF. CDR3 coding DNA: TGTGCCAGCAGCCAAGAGAATATGGCGAGCTCCTACAATGAGCAGTTCTTC.

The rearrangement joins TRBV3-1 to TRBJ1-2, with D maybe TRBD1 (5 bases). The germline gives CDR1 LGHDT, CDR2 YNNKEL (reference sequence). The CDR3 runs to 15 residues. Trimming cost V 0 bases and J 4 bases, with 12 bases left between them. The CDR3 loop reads CASSQEGRRSYGYTF. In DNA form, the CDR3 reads TGTGCCAGCAGCCAAGAGGGGCGGAGGAGCTATGGCTACACCTTC.

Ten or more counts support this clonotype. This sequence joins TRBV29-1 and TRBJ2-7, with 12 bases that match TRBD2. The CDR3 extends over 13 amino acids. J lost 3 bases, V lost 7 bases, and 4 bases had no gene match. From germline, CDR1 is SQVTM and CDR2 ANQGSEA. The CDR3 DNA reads TGCAGCGCCGTACTAGCGGGAGGCTACGAGCAGTACTTC. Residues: CSAVLAGGYEQYF.

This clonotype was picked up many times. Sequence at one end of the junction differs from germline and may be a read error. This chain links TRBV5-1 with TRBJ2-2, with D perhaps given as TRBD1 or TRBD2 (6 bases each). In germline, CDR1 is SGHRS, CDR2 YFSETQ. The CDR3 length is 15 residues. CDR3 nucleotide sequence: TGCGCCAGCGGCTTAGGGGGGCGACTTGGCGGGGAGCTGTTTTTT. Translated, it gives CASGLGGRLGGELFF.

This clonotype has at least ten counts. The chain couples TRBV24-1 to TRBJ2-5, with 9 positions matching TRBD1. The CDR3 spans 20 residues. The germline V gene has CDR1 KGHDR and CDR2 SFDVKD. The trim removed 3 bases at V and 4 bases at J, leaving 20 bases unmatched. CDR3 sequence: CATSDPRFEGTGKRRETQYF. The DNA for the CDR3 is TGTGCCACCAGTGATCCTCGTTTCGAAGGGACAGGGAAGCGACGAGAGACCCAGTACTTC.

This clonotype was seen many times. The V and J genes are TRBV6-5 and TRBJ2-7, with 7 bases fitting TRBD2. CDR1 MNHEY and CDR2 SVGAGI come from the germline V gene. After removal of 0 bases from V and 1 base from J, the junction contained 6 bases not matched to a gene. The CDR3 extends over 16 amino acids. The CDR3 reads CASSYSSSGRSYEQYF. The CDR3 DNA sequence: TGTGCCAGCAGTTACTCTAGTAGCGGGCGATCCTACGAGCAGTACTTC.

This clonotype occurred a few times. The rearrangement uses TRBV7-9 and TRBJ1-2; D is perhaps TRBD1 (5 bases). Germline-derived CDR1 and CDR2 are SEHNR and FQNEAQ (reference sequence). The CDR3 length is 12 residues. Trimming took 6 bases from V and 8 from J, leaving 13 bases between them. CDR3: CASRSGGGGYTF. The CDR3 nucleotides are TGTGCCAGCAGGAGCGGGGGAGGAGGCTACACCTTC.

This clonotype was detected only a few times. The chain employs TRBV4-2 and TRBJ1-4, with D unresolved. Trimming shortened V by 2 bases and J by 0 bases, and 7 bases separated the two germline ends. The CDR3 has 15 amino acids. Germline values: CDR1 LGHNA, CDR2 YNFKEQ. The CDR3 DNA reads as TGTGCCAGCAGCCAACAAAGAGCAACTAATGAAAAACTGTTTTTT. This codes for CASSQQRATNEKLFF.

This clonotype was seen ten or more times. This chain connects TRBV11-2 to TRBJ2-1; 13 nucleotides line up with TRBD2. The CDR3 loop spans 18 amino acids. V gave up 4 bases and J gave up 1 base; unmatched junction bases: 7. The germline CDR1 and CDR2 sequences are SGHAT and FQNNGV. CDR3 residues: CASSSIGLAGESYNEQFF. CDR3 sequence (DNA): TGTGCCAGCAGCTCCATCGGACTAGCGGGAGAGTCCTACAATGAGCAGTTCTTC.

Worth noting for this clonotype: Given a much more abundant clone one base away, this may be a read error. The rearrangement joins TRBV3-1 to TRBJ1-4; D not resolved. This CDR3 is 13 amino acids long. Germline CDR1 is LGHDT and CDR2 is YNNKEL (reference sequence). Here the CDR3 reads CTSSQIAGEKLFF. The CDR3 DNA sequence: TGTACCAGCAGCCAAATTGCGGGGGAAAAACTGTTTTTT. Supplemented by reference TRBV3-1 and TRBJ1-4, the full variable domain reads DTAVSQTPKYLVTQMGNDKSIKCEQNLGHDTMYWYKQDSKKFLKIMFSYNNKELIINETVPNRFSPKSPDKAHLNLHINSLELGDSAVYFCTSSQIAGEKLFFGSGTQLSVL.

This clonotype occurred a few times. The chain's CDR3 is CASSQEPAPGSYNEQFF. CDR3 nucleotide sequence: TGCGCCAGCAGCCAAGAACCGGCCCCCGGCTCCTACAATGAGCAGTTCTTC. The chain joins TRBV4-1 to TRBJ2-1; D gene ambiguous. CDR3 length equals 17 residues. The ends were cut back, 0 bases at V and 0 bases at J, with 12 bases in the middle. Germline CDR1 and CDR2: MGHRA and YSYEKL.

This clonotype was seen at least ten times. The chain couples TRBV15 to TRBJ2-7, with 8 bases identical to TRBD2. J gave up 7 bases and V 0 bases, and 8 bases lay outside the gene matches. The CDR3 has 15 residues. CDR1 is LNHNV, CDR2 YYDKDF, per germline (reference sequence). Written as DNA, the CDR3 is TGTGCCACCAGCAGAGACCCCCGAGCGGGGGAGGAGCAGTACTTC. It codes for CATSRDPRAGEEQYF.

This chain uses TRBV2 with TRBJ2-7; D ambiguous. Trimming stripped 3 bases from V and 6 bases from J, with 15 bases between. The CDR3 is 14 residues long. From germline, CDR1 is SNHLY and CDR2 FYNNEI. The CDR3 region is CASSEIRIFGEQYF. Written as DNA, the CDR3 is TGTGCCAGCAGTGAGATTCGGATCTTCGGCGAGCAGTACTTC.

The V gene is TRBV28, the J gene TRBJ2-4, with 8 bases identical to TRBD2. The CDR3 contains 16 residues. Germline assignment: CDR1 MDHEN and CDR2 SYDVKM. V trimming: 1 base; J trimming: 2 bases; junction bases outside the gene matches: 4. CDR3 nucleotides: TGTGCCAGCAGTTTATCGGGAGGGAGGACCAAAAACATTCAGTACTTC. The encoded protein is CASSLSGGRTKNIQYF. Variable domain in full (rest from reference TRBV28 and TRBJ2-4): DVKVTQSSRYLVKRTGEKVFLECVQDMDHENMFWYRQDPGLGLRLIYFSYDVKMKEKGDIPEGYSVSREKKERFSLILESASTNQTSMYLCASSLSGGRTKNIQYFGAGTRLSVL.

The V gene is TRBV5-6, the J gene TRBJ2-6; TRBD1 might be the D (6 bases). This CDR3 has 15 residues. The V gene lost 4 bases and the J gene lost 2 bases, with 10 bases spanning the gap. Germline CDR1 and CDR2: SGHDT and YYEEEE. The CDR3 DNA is TGTGCCAGCAGCAGCACAGGGACTGGGGCCAACGTCCTGACTTTC. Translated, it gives CASSSTGTGANVLTF.

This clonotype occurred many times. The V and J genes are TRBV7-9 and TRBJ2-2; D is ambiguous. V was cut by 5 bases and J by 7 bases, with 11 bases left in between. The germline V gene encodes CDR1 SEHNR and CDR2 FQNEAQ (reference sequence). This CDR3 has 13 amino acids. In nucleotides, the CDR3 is TGTGCCAGCAGCAAAAGCCCGATCGGGGAGCTGTTTTTT. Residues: CASSKSPIGELFF. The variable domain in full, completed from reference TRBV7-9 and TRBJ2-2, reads DTGVSQNPRHKITKRGQNVTFRCDPISEHNRLYWYRQTLGQGPEFLTYFQNEAQLEKSRLLSDRFSAERPKGSFSTLEIQRTEQGDSAMYLCASSKSPIGELFFGEGSRLTVL.

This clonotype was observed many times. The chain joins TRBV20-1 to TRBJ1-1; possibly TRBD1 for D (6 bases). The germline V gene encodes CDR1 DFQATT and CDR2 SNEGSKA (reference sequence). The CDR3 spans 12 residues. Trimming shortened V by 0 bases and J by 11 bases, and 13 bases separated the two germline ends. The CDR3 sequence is CSARERQDLAFF. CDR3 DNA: TGCAGTGCTAGAGAACGACAGGATCTGGCTTTCTTT.

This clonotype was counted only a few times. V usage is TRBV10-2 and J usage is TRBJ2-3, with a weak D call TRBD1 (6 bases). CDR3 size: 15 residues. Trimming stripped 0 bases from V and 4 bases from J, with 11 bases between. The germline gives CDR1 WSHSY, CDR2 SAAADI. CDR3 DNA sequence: TGCGCCAGCAGTGAGTCGGGCAGGGGAGCAGATACGCAGTATTTT. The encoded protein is CASSESGRGADTQYF.

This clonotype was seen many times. The CDR3 DNA follows: TGTGCCAGCAGCGAGGGGGACAGGGACTACGAGCAGTACTTC. Translated: CASSEGDRDYEQYF. The chain carries TRBV9 and TRBJ2-7; 9 positions agree with TRBD1. CDR3 size: 14 residues. From germline, CDR1 is SGDLS and CDR2 YYNGEE. V gave up 3 bases and J gave up 3 bases; unmatched junction bases: 4.

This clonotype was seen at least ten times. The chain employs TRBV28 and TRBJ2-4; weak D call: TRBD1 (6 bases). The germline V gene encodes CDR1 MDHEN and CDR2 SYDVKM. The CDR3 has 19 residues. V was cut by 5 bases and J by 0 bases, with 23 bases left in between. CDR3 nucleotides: TGTGCCAGCAGTACCTGGGCCGACAGGCCCCAGAGAGCCAAAAACATTCAGTACTTC. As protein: CASSTWADRPQRAKNIQYF.